This T cell receptor beta chain was documented in a study of response to subunit inactivated influenza vaccine. The V end was cut by 1 base, the J end by 7 bases, with 8 bases between. This CDR3 spans 14 amino acids. Germline V gives CDR1 SGHTA, CDR2 FQGNSA. This clonotype was seen a few times. From the RT-PCR reads, TCRdb called clonotypes with MiXCR, one entry per CDR3 protein. The sample has 150,000 to 200,000 distinct CDR3 sequences; around 8.8% are singletons. The genes are TRBV7-2 and TRBJ1-6; D perhaps matches TRBD1 (6 bases). The TCR sequence derives from a man between 45 and 60 years old who received an inactivated influenza vaccine. Source: non-naive T cells sorted from PBMCs, taken on the day of vaccination. CDR3 sequence reads: CASSLVGGNSPLHF. DNA for the CDR3: TGTGCCAGCAGCTTAGTCGGGGGCAATTCACCCCTCCACTTT.